The rows below give T cell receptor beta chains drawn from one sample of a study of shared clonotypes between healthy human individuals. TCRdb's copy holds only in-frame clones and misses some; the assay was immunoSEQ multiplex PCR. The data contain about 1.1 million clones, around three quarters of them singletons. What was sequenced was memory CD4+ T cells from PBMCs. All receptors derive from a man aged 18-30 years in good health. Some clones in this sample may be carry-over from other donors' samples. Both conserved end residues are part of each CDR3. A D gene is named only where the DNA matches it firmly. Not all rows give a size; the values are once, few, many and, for expanded clones, a class.

CDR3nt	CDR3aa	d_gene	v_gene	j_gene	len	abundance
TGTGCCAGCTCTGGGACAGGGAGTCGGACACCCCTCCACTTT	CASSGTGSRTPLHF	TRBD1	TRBV19	TRBJ1-6	14	.
TGTGCCATCAGTGACTCACGGACAGGGATTGCAGATACGCAGTATTTT	CAISDSRTGIADTQYF	TRBD1	TRBV10-3	TRBJ2-3	16	.
TGCAGTGCTAGAGCCAGTGAAGCTTTCTTT	CSARASEAFF	.	TRBV20-1	TRBJ1-1	10	few
TGTGCCAGCAGTTCCGGACAGGCGACCTCTGGAAACACCATATATTTT	CASSSGQATSGNTIYF	TRBD1	TRBV5-4	TRBJ1-3	16	.
TGTGCCAGTAGTAAACAGCAGTCAATAAATCAGCCCCAGCATTTT	CASSKQQSINQPQHF	.	TRBV19	TRBJ1-5	15	.
TGTGCCAGCAGTCCCACGGCCGGATTAAAGGCCGTGACCCAGTACTTC	CASSPTAGLKAVTQYF	.	TRBV27	TRBJ2-5	16	.
TGTGCCAGTAGTATAGTGGGTTCGGGCGAGCAGTACTTC	CASSIVGSGEQYF	.	TRBV19	TRBJ2-7	13	.
TGTGCCAGCAGCCAAGATAGCGGAGGCACAGATACGCAGTATTTT	CASSQDSGGTDTQYF	.	TRBV5-4	TRBJ2-3	15	once
TGTGCCAGCAACCGACCGACTCCAACGTCGCATGAGCAGTTCTTC	CASNRPTPTSHEQFF	.	TRBV28	TRBJ2-1	15	.
TGTGCCAGTAACCCCGCCATCGGGTCCCCTGGAGCCAACGTCCTGACTTTC	CASNPAIGSPGANVLTF	.	TRBV19	TRBJ2-6	17	.
TGCGCCAGCGGGACCAACACAGATACGCAGTATTTT	CASGTNTDTQYF	.	TRBV5-1	TRBJ2-3	12	.
TGTGCCAGCAGGGGGTTTGGTAATGAGCAGTTCTTC	CASRGFGNEQFF	.	TRBV6-1	TRBJ2-1	12	once
TGTGCCAGCAGCTCCCGGACGGGGGGAACCGAAAAACTGTTTTTT	CASSSRTGGTEKLFF	.	TRBV7-2	TRBJ1-4	15	.
TGTGCCAGCTCACCACTAAATATTGCGGGGAGCACCGGGGAGCTGTTTTTT	CASSPLNIAGSTGELFF	.	TRBV18	TRBJ2-2	17	once
TGTGCCAGCAGTTACGGGGGGGCTTTAACCTACGAGCAGTACTTC	CASSYGGALTYEQYF	.	TRBV6-5	TRBJ2-7	15	.